Below, 21 T cell receptor beta chains from the same sample are listed, as sequenced in a study of a mutant IDH1 vaccine in newly diagnosed glioma. For these receptors, no antigen is known. Time point noted: week 11, during vaccination. The vaccine gave 300 ug of a 20-mer mutant IDH1 peptide subcutaneously per dose. Profiled with immunoSEQ multiplex PCR; TCRdb holds only in-frame clones, not every one. The sample includes some 120,000 clones, 80% seen only once; the top ten take 5.5%. Sequences were derived from PBMCs, sampled from a glioma patient whose treatment included an IDH1 peptide vaccine. The receptors were gathered from a man aged 35-49 years with glioma.

This chain connects TRBV5-6 to TRBJ2-7; 12 bases fit TRBD2. In germline, CDR1 is SGHDT, CDR2 YYEEEE. The V segment lost 3 bases and the J segment 0 bases; nucleotides outside the gene matches: 4. There are 16 residues in the CDR3. CDR3 sequence: CASSSPGLAGSYEQYF. CDR3 in DNA: TGTGCCAGCAGCTCACCGGGACTAGCGGGCTCCTACGAGCAGTACTTC.

This sequence joins TRBV29-1 and TRBJ1-5; TRBD1 matches at 10 bases. J lost 4 bases, V lost 4 bases, and 1 base had no gene match. The CDR3 extends over 13 amino acids. Germline loops: CDR1 SQVTM, CDR2 ANQGSEA. The CDR3 nucleotides are TGCAGCGTTGTGGACAGGGGGAATCAGCCCCAGCATTTT. This sequence encodes CSVVDRGNQPQHF.

The chain employs TRBV19 and TRBJ2-2, with TRBD1 as a possible D gene (6 bases). Germline V gene lookup returns CDR1 LNHDA and CDR2 SQIVND (reference sequence). The V end was cut by 4 bases, the J end by 2 bases, with 14 bases between. The CDR3 length is 16 residues. CDR3 in DNA: TGTGCCAGTAGTACCACGGACAGAGTTAACACCGGGGAGCTGTTTTTT. Its protein is CASSTTDRVNTGELFF.

J is TRBJ2-2 and V is TRBV5-6; D is possibly TRBD1 or TRBD2 (6 bases each). CDR1 SGHDT and CDR2 YYEEEE come from the germline V gene. The length of the CDR3 is 19 residues. Trimming took off 1 base at V and 4 bases at J, with 23 bases between the two ends. The CDR3 reads CASSLFGGLVVSATGELFF. In DNA, the CDR3 is TGTGCCAGCAGCTTGTTTGGGGGGCTGGTGGTGTCGGCCACCGGGGAGCTGTTTTTT.

The table lists this clone with a count of one. The chain recombines TRBV4-3 with TRBJ1-4, with D possibly TRBD1 on 6 matching bases. The CDR3 totals 16 residues. Looked up from germline, CDR1 is LGHNA and CDR2 is YSLEER. Trimming took off 0 bases at V and 5 bases at J, with 13 bases between the two ends. CDR3: CASSQDWGRGNEKLFF. The CDR3, as DNA: TGCGCCAGCAGCCAAGATTGGGGGAGGGGGAATGAAAAACTGTTTTTT.

CDR3: CASARRVIMSGYTF. CDR3 DNA sequence: TGTGCCAGCGCGAGGAGGGTTATAATGTCGGGCTACACCTTC. This chain uses TRBV28 with TRBJ1-2; D is unclear. Germline loops: CDR1 MDHEN, CDR2 SYDVKM. Deletions cut 8 bases from V and 8 bases from J, with 21 bases between. The CDR3 runs to 14 residues.

This clone has a handful of counts. This sequence joins TRBV5-5 and TRBJ2-3; D is ambiguous. In germline, CDR1 is SGHKS, CDR2 YYEKEE (reference sequence). V dropped 2 bases and J dropped 5 bases, with 6 bases sitting between them. This CDR3 contains 12 residues. The CDR3 region is CASSFPRDTQYF. The CDR3 bases are TGTGCCAGCAGCTTCCCAAGAGATACGCAGTATTTT.

The CDR3 sequence is CASTLGRTGEREQYF. In nucleotides, the CDR3 is TGTGCCAGCACCCTCGGGAGGACAGGGGAGAGGGAGCAGTACTTC. J is TRBJ2-7 and V is TRBV7-2; 9 bases align to TRBD1. The V gene end was trimmed by 7 bases and the J gene end by 7 bases; junction bases not matched to a gene: 14. The V gene's germline CDR1 is SGHTA and CDR2 FQGNSA. The CDR3 loop spans 15 amino acids.

The CDR3 reads CASSQEDYGYTF. The CDR3 DNA reads as TGTGCCAGCTCACAGGAAGACTATGGCTACACCTTC. The gene calls are TRBV18 and TRBJ1-2; D gene ambiguous. V was pared by 4 bases and J by 3 bases, with 6 bases between. CDR1 is KGHSH and CDR2 is LQKENI in the germline V gene. The CDR3 loop spans 12 amino acids.

In this sample, this clone turned up once. CDR3 coding DNA: TGCGCCAGCAGTCAATCCGCGGCGAGCTCCTATAATTCACCCCTCCACTTT. Translated: CASSQSAASSYNSPLHF. This sequence joins TRBV23-1 and TRBJ1-6, with no clear D. TRBV23-1 is placed among ORFs of uncertain function. Deletions cut 0 bases from V and 0 bases from J, with 9 bases between. The CDR3 spans 17 residues.

This rearrangement joins TRBV2 to TRBJ1-1; the D gene is possibly TRBD1 (6 bases). V lost 2 bases, J lost 4 bases, and 14 bases lay in between. The CDR3 runs to 15 residues. Germline CDR1 SNHLY, CDR2 FYNNEI. The CDR3 sequence: CASSEIGGGLTEAFF. The CDR3 DNA reads as TGTGCCAGCAGTGAAATTGGTGGGGGGCTCACTGAAGCTTTCTTT.

The rearrangement joins TRBV5-6 to TRBJ1-1, with D perhaps TRBD1 (5 bases). The CDR3 is 13 residues long. V gave up 3 bases and J gave up 3 bases, with 9 bases separating them. Germline V CDR1 and CDR2: SGHDT, YYEEEE. The CDR3 sequence is CASSSGLYTEAFF. The CDR3 coding sequence is TGTGCCAGCAGCTCGGGACTTTACACTGAAGCTTTCTTT.

For the CDR3, the DNA is TGTGCCAGCAGCCTCACTAGCGGGAGGGCCGGGGACGAGCAGTACTTC. The encoded protein is CASSLTSGRAGDEQYF. The chain has TRBV4-2 and TRBJ2-7; the match to TRBD2 covers 13 bases. V shed 4 bases, J shed 5 bases, and the junction held 8 bases outside the gene matches. The CDR3 is made up of 16 amino acids. The germline V gene has CDR1 LGHNA and CDR2 YNFKEQ.

This clone has just one count. The rearrangement joins TRBV7-2 to TRBJ1-2; 7 bases fit TRBD1. V shed 5 bases, J shed 2 bases, and the junction held 2 bases outside the gene matches. Germline V gives CDR1 SGHTA, CDR2 FQGNSA. The CDR3 contains 13 residues. The CDR3 DNA is TGTGCCAGCAGCCGGACAGGAAACTATGGCTACACCTTC. It specifies CASSRTGNYGYTF.

The CDR3 spells CASSSQGATDTQYF. The CDR3 coding sequence is TGTGCCAGCAGCTCTCAGGGGGCAACAGATACGCAGTATTTT. This chain connects TRBV7-2 to TRBJ2-3, with 8 bases that match TRBD1. The junction had 3 bases not matched to a gene; V was cut back by 4 bases and J by 3 bases. Germline V gene data show CDR1 as SGHTA and CDR2 as FQGNSA. The CDR3 contains 14 residues.

The chain is built from TRBV5-5 and TRBJ1-4, with D maybe TRBD1 (5 bases). The V end lost 4 bases, the J end lost 6 bases, and 16 bases lay between the germline ends. This CDR3 has 15 residues. From germline, CDR1 is SGHKS and CDR2 YYEKEE (reference sequence). CDR3 DNA: TGTGCCAGCAGCGACAGCGGGGTTGAGTATGAAAAACTGTTTTTT. Encoded protein: CASSDSGVEYEKLFF.

This clone was seen only a few times. The chain joins TRBV5-1 to TRBJ1-1; D is unclear. This CDR3 is built from 14 residues. Germline V gene lookup returns CDR1 SGHRS and CDR2 YFSETQ. The V and J ends lost 3 bases and 0 bases respectively, with 9 bases between them. CDR3: CASSYDGLNTEAFF. The CDR3 DNA follows: TGCGCCAGCAGCTACGACGGATTGAACACTGAAGCTTTCTTT.

The chain combines TRBV19 with TRBJ1-2; D is unclear. Germline V CDR1 and CDR2: LNHDA, SQIVND (reference sequence). The CDR3 length is 15 residues. V lost 1 base and J lost 5, with 14 bases in between. CDR3 protein: CASSIGGGVGYGYTF. The CDR3 nucleotides read TGTGCCAGTAGTATAGGAGGAGGCGTTGGGTATGGCTACACCTTC.

The chain carries TRBV19 and TRBJ1-5; 9 bases are a match to TRBD1. Germline CDR1 and CDR2: LNHDA and SQIVND (reference sequence). The CDR3 runs 20 residues. Losses at the gene ends were 0 bases for V and 5 bases for J; bases not matched to a gene: 17. The CDR3 spells CASSIDLWDRDGRGYQPQHF. CDR3 DNA: TGTGCCAGTAGTATAGATCTGTGGGACAGGGACGGAAGAGGGTATCAGCCCCAGCATTTT.

This clone has a handful of counts. V and J are TRBV25-1 and TRBJ1-2; D not resolved. The CDR3 runs to 10 residues. Trimming left V 6 bases short and J 5 bases short, with 4 bases between. The V gene's germline CDR1 is MGHDK and CDR2 SYGVNS. CDR3 DNA: TGTGCCAGCAGCCAGTATGGCTACACCTTC. It is translated as CASSQYGYTF.

The chain is built from TRBV30 and TRBJ2-3, with 10 positions matching TRBD2. This CDR3 contains 14 residues. Trimming cost V 6 bases and J 11 bases; bases outside gene matches: 14. Germline assignment: CDR1 GTSNPN and CDR2 SVGIG (reference sequence). The CDR3 DNA is TGTGCCTGCCAGGCTAGCGGGGGCCGCGGTGGGCAGTATTTT. Translating gives CACQASGGRGGQYF.